One and the same sample provided the 7 T cell receptor beta chains below, sequenced in a study of radiation and T cells in renal cell carcinoma. As to treatment: treatment-naive control, cytoreductive nephrectomy. The protocol was immunoSEQ multiplex PCR, while the TCRdb copy is restricted to in-frame clones and leaves out a portion. This repertoire shows about 3,700 clones, roughly three quarters found once; its top ten account for approximately 7.7%. This sample comprised tumor tissue, obtained from a patient whose treatment was nephrectomy without radiotherapy. These receptor sequences come from a man aged 45-60 years with renal cell carcinoma.

The J gene is TRBJ2-6, the V gene TRBV6-4; 7 bases map to TRBD1. This CDR3 contains 15 residues. After removal of 5 bases from V and 0 bases from J, the junction contained 1 base not matched to a gene. Germline values: CDR1 MRHNA, CDR2 SNTAGT. The CDR3: CASSRDSSGANVLTF. As DNA, the CDR3 is TGTGCCAGCAGTCGGGACAGCTCTGGGGCCAACGTCCTGACTTTC.

This rearrangement joins TRBV15 to TRBJ2-1; D gene ambiguous. The CDR3 totals 18 residues. Trimming cost V 2 bases and J 0 bases, with 17 bases left between them. The germline V gene has CDR1 LNHNV and CDR2 YYDKDF (reference sequence). DNA for the CDR3: TGTGCCACCAGCAGACTCCACTTTAGTGGGAACTCCTACAATGAGCAGTTCTTC. Translated: CATSRLHFSGNSYNEQFF.

The CDR3 region is CASSFSMGSVEQYF. The CDR3 region has the DNA TGTGCCAGCAGTTTTTCAATGGGCTCTGTGGAGCAGTACTTC. This chain links TRBV27 with TRBJ2-7, with no clear D. The germline V gene encodes CDR1 MNHEY and CDR2 SMNVEV (reference sequence). The CDR3 runs to 14 residues. Trimming removed 3 bases from V and 7 bases from J, with 16 bases in between.

The J gene is TRBJ2-3, the V gene TRBV2; D possibly corresponds to TRBD1 (6 bases). The CDR3 runs 12 residues. Germline V gene lookup returns CDR1 SNHLY and CDR2 FYNNEI. V was cut by 6 bases and J by 6 bases, with 10 bases left in between. The CDR3 nucleotides are TGTGCCAGCAGGAACCAGGGGGATACGCAGTATTTT. Protein: CASRNQGDTQYF.

By share of the sample, this clone is large. The V and J genes are TRBV7-2 and TRBJ1-1; 8 bases match TRBD1. The CDR3 is made up of 14 amino acids. The germline gives CDR1 SGHTA, CDR2 FQGNSA. V was pared by 5 bases and J by 1 base, with 3 bases of the junction left unmatched. CDR3 sequence: CASSKGQGNTEAFF. In DNA form, the CDR3 reads TGTGCCAGCAGCAAAGGACAGGGGAACACTGAAGCTTTCTTT.

This clone has a handful of counts. The chain uses TRBV7-2 and TRBJ2-5; perhaps D is TRBD1 or TRBD2 (6 bases each). V lost 3 bases, J lost 1 base, and 12 bases lay in between. Germline CDR1 reads SGHTA; CDR2 reads FQGNSA. There are 15 residues in the CDR3. CDR3 coding DNA: TGTGCCAGCAGCTTCCAAGGGGGGCTCCAAGAGACCCAGTACTTC. Protein sequence: CASSFQGGLQETQYF.

The chain carries TRBV5-1 and TRBJ2-7; a weak D match, TRBD2 (6 bases). The V and J ends lost 0 bases and 2 bases respectively, with 12 bases between them. CDR3 length: 15 residues. The V gene's germline CDR1 is SGHRS and CDR2 YFSETQ. This CDR3 is CASSLVVGGTYEQYF. The CDR3 DNA reads TGCGCCAGCAGCTTGGTGGTGGGAGGCACCTACGAGCAGTACTTC. Looking up the rest from reference TRBV5-1 and TRBJ2-7 gives the full variable domain: KAGVTQTPRYLIKTRGQQVTLSCSPISGHRSVSWYQQTPGQGLQFLFEYFSETQRNKGNFPGRFSGRQFSNSRSEMNVSTLELGDSALYLCASSLVVGGTYEQYFGPGTRLTVT.